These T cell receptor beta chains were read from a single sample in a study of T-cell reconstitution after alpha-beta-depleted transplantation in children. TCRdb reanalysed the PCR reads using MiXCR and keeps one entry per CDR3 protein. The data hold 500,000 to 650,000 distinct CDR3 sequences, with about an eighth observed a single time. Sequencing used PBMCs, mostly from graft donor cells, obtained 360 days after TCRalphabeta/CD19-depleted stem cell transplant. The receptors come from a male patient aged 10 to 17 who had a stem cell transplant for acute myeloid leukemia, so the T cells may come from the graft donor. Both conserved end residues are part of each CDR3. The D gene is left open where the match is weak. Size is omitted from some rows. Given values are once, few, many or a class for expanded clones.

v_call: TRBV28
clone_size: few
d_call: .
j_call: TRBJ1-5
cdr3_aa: CASSLYQQGGQPQHF
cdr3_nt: TGTGCCAGCAGTTTATATCAGCAGGGCGGTCAGCCCCAGCATTTT

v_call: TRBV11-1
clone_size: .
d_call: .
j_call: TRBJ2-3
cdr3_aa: CASSTNYGGGLGTDTQYF
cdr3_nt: TGTGCCAGCAGCACCAATTATGGGGGGGGCCTCGGCACAGATACGCAGTATTTT

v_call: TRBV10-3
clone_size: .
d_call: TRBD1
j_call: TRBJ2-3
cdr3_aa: CAISELGQGRTDTQYF
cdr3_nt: TGTGCCATCAGTGAGCTGGGACAGGGGAGAACAGATACGCAGTATTTT

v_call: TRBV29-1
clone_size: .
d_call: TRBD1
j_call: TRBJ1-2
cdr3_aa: CSANRDRGNYGYTF
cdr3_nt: TGCAGCGCAAATAGGGACAGGGGGAACTATGGCTACACCTTC

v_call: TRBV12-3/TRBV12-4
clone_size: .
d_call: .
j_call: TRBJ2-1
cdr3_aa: CASSYGRSRYNEQFF
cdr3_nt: TGTGCCAGCAGTTATGGGCGGTCGCGTTACAATGAGCAGTTCTTC

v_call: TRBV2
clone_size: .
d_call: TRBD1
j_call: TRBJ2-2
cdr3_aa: CASRDRDYVGELFF
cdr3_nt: TGTGCCAGCCGGGACAGGGATTATGTCGGGGAGCTGTTTTTT

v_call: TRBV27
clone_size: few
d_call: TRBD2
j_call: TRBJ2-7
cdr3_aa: CASSPIVTSGITYEQYF
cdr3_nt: TGTGCCAGCAGTCCGATCGTTACTAGCGGGATTACCTACGAGCAGTACTTC

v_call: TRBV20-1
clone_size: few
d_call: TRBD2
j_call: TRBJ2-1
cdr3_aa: CSARDPWEGRNEQFF
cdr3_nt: TGCAGTGCTAGAGATCCTTGGGAGGGCCGGAATGAGCAGTTCTTC

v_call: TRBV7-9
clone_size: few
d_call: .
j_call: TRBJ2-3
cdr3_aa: CASSLVPRADTQYF
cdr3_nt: TGTGCCAGCAGCTTAGTGCCTCGGGCAGATACGCAGTATTTT

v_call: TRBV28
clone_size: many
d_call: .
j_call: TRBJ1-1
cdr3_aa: CASSSGSTEAFF
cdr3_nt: TGTGCCAGCAGTTCTGGATCCACTGAAGCTTTCTTT

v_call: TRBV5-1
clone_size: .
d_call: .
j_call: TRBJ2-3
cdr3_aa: CASSLFTPTDTQYF
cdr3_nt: TGCGCCAGCAGCTTGTTTACTCCCACAGATACGCAGTATTTT

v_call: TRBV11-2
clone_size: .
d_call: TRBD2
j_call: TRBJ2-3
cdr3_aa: CASSPRRAGGLPSPTDGQYF
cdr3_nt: TGTGCCAGCAGCCCCAGGCGAGCGGGAGGGCTTCCATCACCCACAGATGGGCAGTATTTT

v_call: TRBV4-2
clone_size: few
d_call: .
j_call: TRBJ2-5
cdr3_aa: CASSQARETQYF
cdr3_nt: TGTGCCAGCAGCCAAGCCAGAGAGACCCAGTACTTC

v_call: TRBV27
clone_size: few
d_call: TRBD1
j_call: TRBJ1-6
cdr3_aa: CASSQDRGETYNSPLHF
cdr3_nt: TGTGCCAGCAGCCAGGACAGGGGGGAAACCTATAATTCACCCCTCCACTTT

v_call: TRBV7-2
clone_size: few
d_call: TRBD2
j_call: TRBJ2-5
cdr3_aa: CASSSQGLAGRKTQYF
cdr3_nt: TGTGCCAGCAGCTCCCAGGGACTAGCGGGACGAAAGACCCAGTACTTC

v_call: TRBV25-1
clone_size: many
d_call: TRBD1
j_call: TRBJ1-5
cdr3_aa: CASQGVGYQPQHF
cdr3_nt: TGTGCCAGCCAGGGGGTAGGCTATCAGCCCCAGCATTTT

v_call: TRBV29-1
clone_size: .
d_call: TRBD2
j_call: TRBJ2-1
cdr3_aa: CSVPPGLGGEQFF
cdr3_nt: TGCAGCGTTCCGCCGGGACTAGGGGGTGAGCAGTTCTTC

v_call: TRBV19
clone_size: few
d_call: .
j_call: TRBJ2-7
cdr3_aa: CASSIDRGLSYEQYF
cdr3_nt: TGTGCCAGTAGTATAGATCGGGGACTCTCCTACGAGCAGTACTTC

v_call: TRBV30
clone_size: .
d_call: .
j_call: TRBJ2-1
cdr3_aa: CAWSLTSGPAFF
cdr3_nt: TGTGCCTGGAGTCTTACTAGTGGCCCCGCGTTCTTC

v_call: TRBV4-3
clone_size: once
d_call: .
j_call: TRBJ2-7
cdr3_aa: CASSQDLGDSYEQYF
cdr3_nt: TGCGCCAGCAGCCAAGATCTGGGTGACTCCTACGAGCAGTACTTC

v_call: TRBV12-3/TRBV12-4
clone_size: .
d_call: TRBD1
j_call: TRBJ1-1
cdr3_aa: CASSPGQGARNTEAFF
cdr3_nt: TGTGCCAGCAGCCCGGGACAGGGGGCTAGGAACACTGAAGCTTTCTTT

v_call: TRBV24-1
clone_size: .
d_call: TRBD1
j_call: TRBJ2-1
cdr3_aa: CATSTPDRGFPWEQFF
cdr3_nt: TGTGCCACCAGTACCCCGGACAGGGGATTTCCGTGGGAGCAGTTCTTC

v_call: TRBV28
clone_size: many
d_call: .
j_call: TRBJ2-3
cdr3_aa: CASSLFPGSTDTQYF
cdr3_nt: TGTGCCAGCAGTTTATTCCCAGGGAGCACAGATACGCAGTATTTT

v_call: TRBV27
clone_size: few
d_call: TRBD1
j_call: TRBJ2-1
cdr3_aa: CASSLARGISLSYNEQFF
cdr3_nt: TGTGCCAGCAGTTTGGCCAGGGGGATCTCCCTCTCCTACAATGAGCAGTTCTTC

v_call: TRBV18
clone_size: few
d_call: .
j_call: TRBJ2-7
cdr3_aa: CASSPPSSQGHEQYF
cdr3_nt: TGTGCCAGCTCACCACCATCTAGTCAGGGCCACGAGCAGTACTTC

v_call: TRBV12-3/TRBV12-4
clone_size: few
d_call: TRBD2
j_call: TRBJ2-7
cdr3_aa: CASSLGDYNYEQYF
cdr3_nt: TGTGCCAGCAGTTTAGGGGACTACAACTACGAGCAGTACTTC

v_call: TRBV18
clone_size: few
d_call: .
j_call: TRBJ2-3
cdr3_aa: CASSPNRGDTQYF
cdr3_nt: TGTGCCAGCTCACCAAACCGAGGGGATACGCAGTATTTT

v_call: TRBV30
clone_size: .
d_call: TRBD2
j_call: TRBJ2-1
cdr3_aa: CACHALLAQEQFF
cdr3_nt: TGTGCCTGCCATGCTCTACTAGCGCAAGAGCAGTTCTTC

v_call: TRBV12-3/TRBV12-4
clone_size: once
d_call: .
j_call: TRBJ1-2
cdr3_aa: CASSSTATVNYGYTF
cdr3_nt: TGTGCCAGCAGCTCGACAGCCACTGTGAACTATGGCTACACCTTC

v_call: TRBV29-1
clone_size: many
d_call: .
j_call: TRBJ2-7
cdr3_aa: CSGGGDVGYEQYF
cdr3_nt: TGCAGTGGTGGGGGAGATGTTGGCTACGAGCAGTACTTC

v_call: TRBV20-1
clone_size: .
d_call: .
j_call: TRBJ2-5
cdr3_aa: CSAGGWETQYF
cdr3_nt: TGCAGTGCGGGAGGATGGGAGACCCAGTACTTC

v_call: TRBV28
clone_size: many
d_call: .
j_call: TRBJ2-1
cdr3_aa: CASSDLGTNFVNEQFF
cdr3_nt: TGTGCCAGCAGTGACCTCGGGACAAATTTTGTCAATGAGCAGTTCTTC

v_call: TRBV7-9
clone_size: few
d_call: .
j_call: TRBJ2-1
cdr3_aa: CASSLGPSVYNEQFF
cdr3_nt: TGTGCCAGCAGCTTAGGTCCTAGCGTGTACAATGAGCAGTTCTTC

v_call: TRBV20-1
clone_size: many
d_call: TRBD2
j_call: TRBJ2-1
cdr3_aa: CSARDALAGTHNEQFF
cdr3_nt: TGCAGTGCTAGAGATGCCCTAGCGGGAACCCACAATGAGCAGTTCTTC

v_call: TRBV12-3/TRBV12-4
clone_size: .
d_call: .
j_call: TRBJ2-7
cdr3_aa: CASSFTHYEQYF
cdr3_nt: TGTGCCAGCAGTTTTACTCACTACGAGCAGTACTTC

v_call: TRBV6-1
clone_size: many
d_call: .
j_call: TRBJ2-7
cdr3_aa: CASSRGALGPSYEQYF
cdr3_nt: TGTGCCAGCAGCCGCGGTGCCCTTGGGCCGTCCTACGAGCAGTACTTC